This T cell receptor (beta chain) was captured in a study of identical twins. Study-level findings and limits: Within cord blood, abundant beta clonotypes carried fewer insertions, but memory repertoires showed no such trend. In monozygotic twins, models underestimated the sharing of out-of-frame TCR alpha. Cross-sectional statistics underpinned the conclusions; the same donors were not followed.

Note on this clonotype: Its antigen is undetermined.

A universal primer site was created by template switching, with the cDNA bearing unique molecular identifiers. Each CDR3 protein is one row after TCRdb ran MiXCR on the 5' RACE reads. Found here are nearly 900,000 distinct CDR3 sequences, more than 9% of them singletons; the top ten hold about 1.6%. The germline CDR1 and CDR2 sequences are MDHEN and SYDVKM. The CDR3 has 15 residues. After removal of 6 bases from V and 8 bases from J, the junction contained 8 bases not matched to a gene. The same sample was also studied in work on yellow fever vaccine responses in identical twins.

The source material was PBMCs. The V gene is TRBV28, the J gene TRBJ1-6; 9 nucleotides match TRBD1. The clonotype comes from a woman under 30 in good health. The CDR3 bases are TGTGCCAGCAGCCGCCCCGGGACAGGGTATTCACCCCTCCACTTT. Its protein is CASSRPGTGYSPLHF. Full variable domain (rest looked up from reference TRBV28 and TRBJ1-6): DVKVTQSSRYLVKRTGEKVFLECVQDMDHENMFWYRQDPGLGLRLIYFSYDVKMKEKGDIPEGYSVSREKKERFSLILESASTNQTSMYLCASSRPGTGYSPLHFGNGTRLTVT.